The clone carrying this TCR beta chain was detected many times. Its antigen remains unknown. This sample is part of a study of T-cell reconstitution after alpha-beta-depleted transplantation in children. The study's findings and limits: It was newly produced T cells that mostly accounted for T-cell counts and diversity one year after transplant. After transplant, at about two months, alpha-beta T cells were reportedly derived from several hundred expanded graft clones.

TCRbeta library preparation incorporated unique molecular identifiers. TCRdb called the PCR reads again in MiXCR, with one record for every CDR3 protein. The sample lists 480,000 or so distinct CDR3 sequences; roughly 10% were seen once. This clonotype was obtained from a child aged 2 to 15 with inherited bone marrow failure, due to receive a stem cell transplant. The source material was PBMCs, sampled before TCRalphabeta/CD19-depleted stem cell transplant.

The CDR3 DNA reads as TGCGCCAGCAGCTTGGTACCCGAGCCCCCTCAGCCCCAGCATTTT. Amino acids: CASSLVPEPPQPQHF. The J gene is TRBJ1-5, the V gene TRBV5-1; no clear D gene. The germline V gene encodes CDR1 SGHRS and CDR2 YFSETQ. The V end lost 0 bases, the J end lost 6 bases, and 13 bases lay between the germline ends. There are 15 residues in the CDR3.